The 10 T cell receptor beta chains below come from one sample, sequenced in a study of type 1 regulatory T cells. Their antigen targets remain unknown. TCRdb independently ran MiXCR on the reads; one entry per CDR3 protein. This table holds more than 60,000 distinct CDR3 sequences, just under 50% found once. Sequenced material: cultured non-Tr1 T cells, either the whole culture or a sorted T cell fraction (not recorded which). These receptors all stem from a human donor in good health.

The chain has TRBV6-2 or TRBV6-3 and TRBJ1-2; the match to TRBD1 covers 9 bases. This CDR3 has 14 amino acids. Germline CDR1 MNHEY, CDR2 SVGEGT. Trimming at V came to 8 bases and at J to 5 bases, leaving 9 bases not matched to a gene. The CDR3 DNA is TGTGCCAGCGTTGGGGACAGGGTACGATATGGCTACACCTTC. It translates to CASVGDRVRYGYTF.

The chain is built from TRBV6-5 and TRBJ1-3; no reliable D call. Trimming shortened V by 6 bases and J by 4 bases, and 19 bases separated the two germline ends. The CDR3 consists of 16 residues. Germline CDR1 reads MNHEY; CDR2 reads SVGAGI. The CDR3 DNA follows: TGTGCCAGCAGGAAATATGGGGAATTATCCGGAAACACCATATATTTT. It encodes CASRKYGELSGNTIYF.

This sequence joins TRBV18 and TRBJ2-7; no reliable D call. The CDR3 has 13 amino acids. CDR1 KGHSH and CDR2 LQKENI come from the germline V gene. V lost 6 bases, J lost 2 bases, and 11 bases lay in between. For the CDR3, the DNA is TGTGCCAGCTCCAGCCATGCCCCCTACGAGCAGTACTTC. This sequence encodes CASSSHAPYEQYF.

This clonotype was recorded a few times. The chain carries TRBV20-1 and TRBJ2-7, with D maybe TRBD2 (5 bases). V was cut by 4 bases and J by 0 bases, with 10 bases left in between. Germline lookup yields CDR1 DFQATT and CDR2 SNEGSKA (reference sequence). The CDR3 is 13 residues long. In nucleotides, the CDR3 is TGCAGTGCTAAGCTAGCCCGCTCCTACGAGCAGTACTTC. This gives the protein CSAKLARSYEQYF.

The chain links TRBV5-1 to TRBJ2-1, with TRBD2 matching 13 bases. Germline CDR1 and CDR2: SGHRS and YFSETQ. V dropped 0 bases and J dropped 9; count of bases not matched to a gene: 0. This CDR3 contains 14 residues. This CDR3 is CASSLGTSGGEQFF. For the CDR3, the DNA is TGCGCCAGCAGCTTGGGGACTAGCGGGGGTGAGCAGTTCTTC.

The J gene is TRBJ2-3, the V gene TRBV20-1, with a possible D match to TRBD2 (6 bases). This CDR3 contains 14 residues. CDR1 is DFQATT and CDR2 is SNEGSKA in the germline V gene (reference sequence). Trimming left V 4 bases short and J 6 bases short, with 17 bases between. The CDR3 sequence: CSATPGSGRDTQYF. The CDR3 nucleotides read TGCAGTGCTACCCCGGGTAGCGGTCGTGATACGCAGTATTTT.

This sequence joins TRBV12-3 or TRBV12-4 and TRBJ2-5; D ambiguous. This CDR3 is 12 amino acids long. Trimming left V 6 bases short and J 2 bases short, with 7 bases between. This CDR3 is CASRGSQETQYF. For the CDR3, the DNA is TGTGCCAGCAGAGGGTCACAAGAGACCCAGTACTTC.

The rearrangement uses TRBV2 and TRBJ1-1; D is unclear. The germline V gene has CDR1 SNHLY and CDR2 FYNNEI. The CDR3 contains 17 residues. Trimming removed 6 bases from V and 0 bases from J, with 20 bases in between. This CDR3 is CASRGLRINPLNTEAFF. In DNA, the CDR3 is TGTGCCAGCAGAGGCCTCCGAATCAACCCCCTGAACACTGAAGCTTTCTTT.

In its sample, this clonotype was seen a few times. This chain joins TRBV20-1 and TRBJ2-2, with 10 bases identical to TRBD2. This CDR3 contains 14 residues. Germline CDR1 reads DFQATT; CDR2 reads SNEGSKA (reference sequence). The V gene end was trimmed by 5 bases and the J gene end by 8 bases; junction bases not matched to a gene: 8. The CDR3 DNA reads as TGCAGTGCTCCCCAAGCGGGGGGGCCTGGGGAGCTGTTTTTT. It yields the protein CSAPQAGGPGELFF.

The chain recombines TRBV7-2 with TRBJ1-3; D is perhaps TRBD1 (6 bases). This CDR3 spans 13 amino acids. The germline CDR1 and CDR2 sequences are SGHTA and FQGNSA. V gave up 2 bases and J gave up 4 bases, with 6 bases separating them. The CDR3 bases are TGTGCCAGCAGCTTAAGGGGGGGAAACACCATATATTTT. Translated, it gives CASSLRGGNTIYF.